This is a list of T cell receptor beta chains from one sample in a study of blood T cells in healthy people across ages. TCRdb used MiXCR to reprocess the 5' RACE reads, holding one entry per CDR3 protein. The sample holds approximately 690,000 distinct CDR3 sequences; approximately 59% are singletons and the top ten take approximately 37%. What was sequenced was blood. These TCRs come from a man between 60 and 75 years old in good health. CDR3s include the opening cysteine and the closing phenylalanine or tryptophan. The order of the fields is CDR3 protein, CDR3 DNA, J gene, clone size, D gene, V gene. D genes are given only for firm matches. Size values are once, few and many counts, or a class for expanded clones, and some rows have none.

CDR3: CASSQWGTSGAVEDETQYF
DNA: TGTGCCAGCAGCCAATGGGGTACTAGCGGGGCCGTTGAGGATGAGACCCAGTACTTC
J: TRBJ2-5
size: once
D: TRBD2
V: TRBV3-1

CDR3: CASSTAGTPAYNEQFF
DNA: TGCGCCAGCAGCACGGCCGGGACTCCCGCCTACAATGAGCAGTTCTTC
J: TRBJ2-1
size: .
D: .
V: TRBV5-1

CDR3: CASSFTGTMGADTQYF
DNA: TGTGCCAGCAGCTTTACCGGGACTATGGGAGCCGATACGCAGTATTTT
J: TRBJ2-3
size: .
D: TRBD2
V: TRBV7-2

CDR3: CSIRQGPNTEAFF
DNA: TGCAGCATCCGACAGGGACCGAACACTGAAGCTTTCTTT
J: TRBJ1-1
size: .
D: TRBD1
V: TRBV29-1

CDR3: CASSPRLAGGTYNEQFF
DNA: TGTGCCAGCAGCCCTCGACTAGCGGGGGGGACCTACAATGAGCAGTTCTTC
J: TRBJ2-1
size: .
D: TRBD2
V: TRBV9

CDR3: CASSPGGVNTGELFF
DNA: TGTGCCAGCAGCCCCGGAGGGGTCAACACCGGGGAGCTGTTTTTT
J: TRBJ2-2
size: .
D: .
V: TRBV7-9

CDR3: CASSQRTPNTEAFF
DNA: TGTGCCAGCAGTCAACGGACGCCGAACACTGAAGCTTTCTTT
J: TRBJ1-1
size: .
D: .
V: TRBV12-3/TRBV12-4

CDR3: CASLGGAAYNEQFF
DNA: TGTGCCAGCCTCGGCGGGGCGGCCTACAATGAGCAGTTCTTC
J: TRBJ2-1
size: few
D: .
V: TRBV2

CDR3: CASSEGRSEQYF
DNA: TGTGCCAGCAGTGAGGGTCGGAGCGAGCAGTACTTC
J: TRBJ2-7
size: .
D: .
V: TRBV6-1

CDR3: CASSQGTGGEKQFF
DNA: TGTGCCAGCAGCCAAGGGACAGGGGGAGAAAAGCAGTTCTTC
J: TRBJ2-1
size: few
D: TRBD1
V: TRBV3-1

CDR3: CASRSQHHYGYTF
DNA: TGTGCCAGCAGGAGCCAGCACCACTATGGCTACACCTTC
J: TRBJ1-2
size: .
D: .
V: TRBV27

CDR3: CSVPSVWGEQFF
DNA: TGCAGCGTTCCCAGCGTCTGGGGCGAGCAGTTCTTC
J: TRBJ2-1
size: .
D: .
V: TRBV29-1

CDR3: CASSWATGPAYEQYF
DNA: TGCGCCAGCAGCTGGGCAACAGGGCCCGCCTACGAGCAGTACTTC
J: TRBJ2-7
size: .
D: .
V: TRBV5-1

CDR3: CASSLGERNSPLHF
DNA: TGCGCCAGCAGCTTGGGGGAGAGAAATTCACCCCTCCACTTT
J: TRBJ1-6
size: .
D: .
V: TRBV5-1

CDR3: CASSLESRETDTQYF
DNA: TGCGCCAGCAGCTTGGAGTCCAGGGAGACAGATACGCAGTATTTT
J: TRBJ2-3
size: .
D: .
V: TRBV5-1

CDR3: CASRGPSPSDTQYF
DNA: TGTGCCAGCAGGGGACCGTCCCCCTCAGATACGCAGTATTTT
J: TRBJ2-3
size: .
D: .
V: TRBV6-1

CDR3: CASSSLRDYGYTF
DNA: TGTGCCAGCAGCTCTCTGCGGGACTATGGCTACACCTTC
J: TRBJ1-2
size: many
D: .
V: TRBV7-9

CDR3: CSVLTGGTGELFF
DNA: TGCAGCGTTTTGACAGGGGGCACCGGGGAGCTGTTTTTT
J: TRBJ2-2
size: .
D: TRBD1
V: TRBV29-1

CDR3: CASRGKQGSDNSPLHF
DNA: TGTGCCAGCAGGGGAAAACAGGGAAGCGATAATTCACCCCTCCACTTT
J: TRBJ1-6
size: few
D: .
V: TRBV2

CDR3: CASSLAQGLSEQYF
DNA: TGTGCCAGCAGCTTAGCCCAGGGGCTCTCCGAGCAGTACTTC
J: TRBJ2-7
size: .
D: .
V: TRBV11-2

CDR3: CASSAFAGGLYEQYF
DNA: TGCGCCAGCAGCGCCTTTGCGGGGGGGCTCTACGAGCAGTACTTC
J: TRBJ2-7
size: once
D: TRBD2
V: TRBV5-1

CDR3: CASSRDITNYGYTF
DNA: TGTGCCAGCAGCCGGGACATCACTAACTATGGCTACACCTTC
J: TRBJ1-2
size: .
D: .
V: TRBV7-9

CDR3: CASSESGQGYRGYTF
DNA: TGTGCCAGCAGTGAGTCAGGACAGGGGTACAGAGGCTACACCTTC
J: TRBJ1-2
size: few
D: TRBD1
V: TRBV25-1

CDR3: CASTSSGEQYF
DNA: TGTGCCAGCACCTCCTCAGGGGAGCAGTACTTC
J: TRBJ2-5
size: once
D: .
V: TRBV6-1

CDR3: CSVEDPAGWDTQYF
DNA: TGCAGCGTTGAAGATCCGGCAGGGTGGGATACGCAGTATTTT
J: TRBJ2-3
size: few
D: .
V: TRBV29-1

CDR3: CSATRLAGGQYQETQYF
DNA: TGCAGTGCTACTAGACTAGCGGGGGGCCAGTACCAAGAGACTCAGTACTTC
J: TRBJ2-5
size: .
D: TRBD2
V: TRBV20-1